The TCR beta chain described here comes from a study of blood T cell repertoires in COVID-19. As handled by the study authors: Estimated nucleated cell counts came from reference gene primer amplification. Clones were read by immunoSEQ multiplex PCR, and TCRdb kept only the in-frame ones, dropping some. D and trimming come from the DNA, and the V and J calls and clone size come from that table. In the table there are some 450,000 clones, approximately 90% of which are singletons. From germline, CDR1 is MNHNS and CDR2 SASEGT. The J segment lost 3 bases and the V segment lost 0 bases, leaving 2 bases of the junction unmatched. The CDR3 is 15 amino acids.

The chain combines TRBV6-1 with TRBJ2-7, with 10 bases lining up with TRBD1. Material: peripheral blood. The sequence derives from a man younger than 30 with COVID-19, enrolled during active disease. The CDR3 sequence is CASSEAGQGIYEQYF. CDR3 DNA sequence: TGTGCCAGCAGTGAAGCGGGACAGGGGATCTACGAGCAGTACTTC.